A selection of T cell receptor beta chains follows, all from one sample in a study. Each CDR3 protein gets one entry after TCRdb re-called the RT-PCR reads with MiXCR. The table has around 700,000 distinct CDR3 sequences, 13% to 15% seen once; the top ten hold 3.6%. Sequenced material: memory CD4+ T cells from blood. All receptors derive from a female donor in good health, serving as a healthy control. Each CDR3 is given with its conserved first and last residue. D genes are given only for firm matches. Only part of the rows carry a size: once, few, many, or a class if the clone is expanded.

cdr3_nt cdr3_aa cdr3_length j_call v_call d_call clone_size
TGTGCCAGCAGTTACGGGTACACAGATACGCAGTATTTT CASSYGYTDTQYF 13 TRBJ2-3 TRBV6-6 NA few
TGTGCCAGCAGTCGACATCTTGAAAATCAGCCCCAGCATTTT CASSRHLENQPQHF 14 TRBJ1-5 TRBV6-2/TRBV6-3 NA NA
TGTGCCAGCAATAACAGGGGGCGAATGCGCGAGCAGTACTTC CASNNRGRMREQYF 14 TRBJ2-7 TRBV12-3/TRBV12-4 TRBD1 NA
TGTGCCAGCAGCCAAGAAGTGATAGGCGGGGGTACGAACACCGGGGAGCTGTTTTTT CASSQEVIGGGTNTGELFF 19 TRBJ2-2 TRBV3-1 TRBD2 few
TGCGCCAGCAGCTTCTGGTCCACAGGGGGCACTGAAGCTTTCTTT CASSFWSTGGTEAFF 15 TRBJ1-1 TRBV5-1 TRBD1 NA
TGCGCCAGCAGGCAGTCGGAAGCCGGTGAAAAACTGTTTTTT CASRQSEAGEKLFF 14 TRBJ1-4 TRBV5-1 NA few
TGTGCCAGCAGTTACTCTGTGGCCAGCAATCAGCCCCAGCATTTT CASSYSVASNQPQHF 15 TRBJ1-5 TRBV6-2/TRBV6-3 NA NA
TGTGCCAGCAGCACCACATTTGACAGATATGGCTACACCTTC CASSTTFDRYGYTF 14 TRBJ1-2 TRBV7-2 NA NA
TGCAGTGCCCCTACGGGGAGGGACAATCAGCCCCAGCATTTT CSAPTGRDNQPQHF 14 TRBJ1-5 TRBV20-1 NA NA
TGTGCCAGCAGCTCTTACAGGGCTAATGAAAAACTGTTTTTT CASSSYRANEKLFF 14 TRBJ1-4 TRBV7-2 NA few
TGTGCCAGCACCAATATAGGGGGCATAGGGGAGACCCAGTACTTC CASTNIGGIGETQYF 15 TRBJ2-5 TRBV6-2/TRBV6-3 TRBD1 many
TGTGCCACCAGTGATGCACAGGGTATGGACAATGAGCAGTTCTTC CATSDAQGMDNEQFF 15 TRBJ2-1 TRBV24-1 NA NA
TGCAGCGCCTTGGACAGGGATAGCGAGCAGTACTTC CSALDRDSEQYF 12 TRBJ2-7 TRBV29-1 TRBD1 many
TGTGCCGTCCACATCCCGGGCGTCTATGGCTACACCTTC CAVHIPGVYGYTF 13 TRBJ1-2 TRBV12-3/TRBV12-4 NA NA
TGTGCCATCAGTGAGGCGGGAGGATACAATCAGCCCCAGCATTTT CAISEAGGYNQPQHF 15 TRBJ1-5 TRBV10-3 NA NA
TGTGCCAGCAGTGGGGAGACTACCTCTAGCACAGATACGCAGTATTTT CASSGETTSSTDTQYF 16 TRBJ2-3 TRBV6-4 NA NA
TGTGCCAGCAGCTTAGCCTCCGGGACTAGCGGGAGGGCCAGAATCGGGGAGCTGTTTTTT CASSLASGTSGRARIGELFF 20 TRBJ2-2 TRBV7-6 TRBD2 NA
TGCGCCAGCAGCCATGGGCTCGGGACAGTTTTCACCGGGGAGCTGTTTTTT CASSHGLGTVFTGELFF 17 TRBJ2-2 TRBV4-3 TRBD1 NA
TGTGCCTGGAGTGTACGGGACAGGGGGGCTGAAAAACTGTTTTTT CAWSVRDRGAEKLFF 15 TRBJ1-4 TRBV30 TRBD1 NA
TGTGCCAGCAGTGAAAGGGGCCTAGCACCTAGCTCCTACAATGAGCAGTTCTTC CASSERGLAPSSYNEQFF 18 TRBJ2-1 TRBV2 NA NA
TGTGCCTCGCCTAGAGTAGCGGCCACCGGTAGGGCCAAAAACATTCAGTACTTC CASPRVAATGRAKNIQYF 18 TRBJ2-4 TRBV9 NA NA
TGTGCCAGCAGTTACTTTGATTCACCCCTCCACTTT CASSYFDSPLHF 12 TRBJ1-6 TRBV6-2/TRBV6-3 NA NA
TGCAGTGCTAGCTCAGCGGGAGAAGGGCAAGAGACCCAGTACTTC CSASSAGEGQETQYF 15 TRBJ2-5 TRBV20-1 TRBD2 few